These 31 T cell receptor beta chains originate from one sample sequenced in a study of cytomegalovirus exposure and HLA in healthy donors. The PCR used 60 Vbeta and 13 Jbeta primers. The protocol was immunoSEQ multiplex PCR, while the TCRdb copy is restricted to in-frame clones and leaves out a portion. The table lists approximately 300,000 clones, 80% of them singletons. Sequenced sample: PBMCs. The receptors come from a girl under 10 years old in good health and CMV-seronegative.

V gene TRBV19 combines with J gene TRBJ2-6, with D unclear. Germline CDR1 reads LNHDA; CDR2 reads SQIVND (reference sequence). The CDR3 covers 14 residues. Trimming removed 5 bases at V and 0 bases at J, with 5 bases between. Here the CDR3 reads CASSLYSGANVLTF. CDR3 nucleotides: TGTGCCAGTAGTTTGTACTCTGGGGCCAACGTCCTGACTTTC.

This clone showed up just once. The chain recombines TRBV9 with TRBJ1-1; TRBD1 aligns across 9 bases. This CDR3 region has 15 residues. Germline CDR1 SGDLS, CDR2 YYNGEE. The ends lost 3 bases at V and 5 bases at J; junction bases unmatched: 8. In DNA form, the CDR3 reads TGTGCCAGCAGCGAGGGACAGGGAGAAGGAACTGAAGCTTTCTTT. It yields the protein CASSEGQGEGTEAFF.

The DNA of the CDR3 is TGTGCCATCAGGACCGGGACAGAGCAGTTCTTC. Amino acids: CAIRTGTEQFF. The gene calls are TRBV10-3 and TRBJ2-1, with D perhaps matching TRBD1 (6 bases). V was trimmed by 6 bases and J by 10 bases, leaving 10 bases between them. The CDR3 is 11 amino acids. CDR1 ENHRY and CDR2 SYGVKD come from the germline V gene.

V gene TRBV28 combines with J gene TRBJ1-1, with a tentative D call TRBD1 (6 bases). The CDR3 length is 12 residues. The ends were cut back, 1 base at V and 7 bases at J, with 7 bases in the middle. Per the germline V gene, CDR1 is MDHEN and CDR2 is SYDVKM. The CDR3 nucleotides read TGTGCCAGCAGTTTATCGGACAGTGAAGCTTTCTTT. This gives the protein CASSLSDSEAFF. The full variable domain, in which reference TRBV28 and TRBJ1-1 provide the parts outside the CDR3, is DVKVTQSSRYLVKRTGEKVFLECVQDMDHENMFWYRQDPGLGLRLIYFSYDVKMKEKGDIPEGYSVSREKKERFSLILESASTNQTSMYLCASSLSDSEAFFGQGTRLTVV.

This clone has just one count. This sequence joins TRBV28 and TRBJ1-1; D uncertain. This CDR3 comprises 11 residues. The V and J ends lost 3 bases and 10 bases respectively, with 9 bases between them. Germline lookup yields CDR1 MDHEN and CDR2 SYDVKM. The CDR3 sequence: CASSLSRVAFF. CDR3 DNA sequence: TGTGCCAGCAGTTTGTCTCGGGTAGCTTTCTTT.

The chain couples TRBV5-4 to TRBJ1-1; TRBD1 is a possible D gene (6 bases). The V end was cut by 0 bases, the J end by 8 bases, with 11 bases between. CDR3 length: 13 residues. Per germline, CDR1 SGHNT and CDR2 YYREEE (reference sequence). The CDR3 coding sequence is TGTGCCAGCAGCTTGGTGCCAGGGGCCGAAGCTTTCTTT. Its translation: CASSLVPGAEAFF.

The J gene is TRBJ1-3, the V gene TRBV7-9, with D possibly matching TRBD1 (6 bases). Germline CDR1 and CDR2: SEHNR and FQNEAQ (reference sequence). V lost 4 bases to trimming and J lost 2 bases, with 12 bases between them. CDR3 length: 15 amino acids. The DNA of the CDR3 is TGTGCCAGCAGCTCGGGTTGGGGGCCTGGAAACACCATATATTTT. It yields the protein CASSSGWGPGNTIYF.

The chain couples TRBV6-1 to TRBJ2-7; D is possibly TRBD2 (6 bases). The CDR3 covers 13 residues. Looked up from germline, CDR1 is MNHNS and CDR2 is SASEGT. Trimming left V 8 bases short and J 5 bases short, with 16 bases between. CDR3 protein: CASGGAASDEQYF. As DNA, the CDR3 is TGTGCCAGCGGAGGGGCGGCCAGCGACGAGCAGTACTTC.

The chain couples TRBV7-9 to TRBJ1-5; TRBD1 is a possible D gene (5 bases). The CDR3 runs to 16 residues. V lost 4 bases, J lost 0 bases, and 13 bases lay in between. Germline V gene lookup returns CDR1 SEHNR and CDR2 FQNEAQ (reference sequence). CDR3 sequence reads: CASSSSTVSSNQPQHF. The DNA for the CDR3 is TGTGCCAGCAGCTCGTCGACAGTTAGTAGCAATCAGCCCCAGCATTTT.

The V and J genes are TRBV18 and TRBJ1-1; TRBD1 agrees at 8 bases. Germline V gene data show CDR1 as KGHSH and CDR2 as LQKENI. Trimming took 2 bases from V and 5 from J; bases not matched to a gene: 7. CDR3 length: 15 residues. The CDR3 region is CASSPIAGGKTEAFF. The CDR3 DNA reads TGTGCCAGCTCACCAATAGCAGGGGGCAAGACTGAAGCTTTCTTT.

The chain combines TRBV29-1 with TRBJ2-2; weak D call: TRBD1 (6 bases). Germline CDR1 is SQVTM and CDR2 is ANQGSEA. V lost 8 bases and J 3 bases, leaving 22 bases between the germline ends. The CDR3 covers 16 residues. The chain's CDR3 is CSCKLGAKAYTGELFF. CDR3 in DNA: TGCAGCTGTAAACTGGGGGCTAAGGCATACACCGGGGAGCTGTTTTTT.

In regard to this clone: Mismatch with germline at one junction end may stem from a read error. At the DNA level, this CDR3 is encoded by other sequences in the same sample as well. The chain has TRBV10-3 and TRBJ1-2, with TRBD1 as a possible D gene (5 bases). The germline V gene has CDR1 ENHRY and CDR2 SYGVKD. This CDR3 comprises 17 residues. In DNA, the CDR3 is TGTGCCATCAGTGACCCCCAAAAATGGGGGACTTACTATGGGTACACCTTC. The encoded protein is CAISDPQKWGTYYGYTF.

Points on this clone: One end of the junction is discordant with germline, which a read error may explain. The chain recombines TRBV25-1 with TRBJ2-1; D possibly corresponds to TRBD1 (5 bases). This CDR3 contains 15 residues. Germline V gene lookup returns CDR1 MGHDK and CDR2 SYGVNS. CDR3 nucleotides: TGTGCCAGCAGTTTATATGGGGCGCTAGACAATGGGCAGTTCTTC. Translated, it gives CASSLYGALDNGQFF.

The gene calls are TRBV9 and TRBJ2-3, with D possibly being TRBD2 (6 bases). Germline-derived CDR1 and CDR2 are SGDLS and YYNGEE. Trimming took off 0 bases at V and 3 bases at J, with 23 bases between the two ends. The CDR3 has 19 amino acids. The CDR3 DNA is TGTGCCAGCAGCGTAGGGCAGGTTCGGGGGAGAAGGATGACAGATACGCAGTATTTT. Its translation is CASSVGQVRGRRMTDTQYF. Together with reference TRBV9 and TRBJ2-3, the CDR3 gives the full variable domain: DSGVTQTPKHLITATGQRVTLRCSPRSGDLSVYWYQQSLDQGLQFLIQYYNGEERAKGNILERFSAQQFPDLHSELNLSSLELGDSALYFCASSVGQVRGRRMTDTQYFGPGTRLTVL.

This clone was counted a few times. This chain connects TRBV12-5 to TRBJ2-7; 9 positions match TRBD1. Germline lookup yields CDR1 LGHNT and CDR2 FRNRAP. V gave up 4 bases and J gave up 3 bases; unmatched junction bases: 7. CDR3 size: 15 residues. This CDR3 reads CASGSGTGSIYEQYF. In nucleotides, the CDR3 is TGTGCTAGTGGTTCCGGGACAGGGTCAATCTACGAGCAGTACTTC.

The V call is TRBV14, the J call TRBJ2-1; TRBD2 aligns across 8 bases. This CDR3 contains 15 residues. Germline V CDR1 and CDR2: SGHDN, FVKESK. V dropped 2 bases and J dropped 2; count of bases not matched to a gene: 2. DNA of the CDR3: TGTGCCAGCAGCCAAAGAGCGGGGGCCTACAATGAGCAGTTCTTC. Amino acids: CASSQRAGAYNEQFF.

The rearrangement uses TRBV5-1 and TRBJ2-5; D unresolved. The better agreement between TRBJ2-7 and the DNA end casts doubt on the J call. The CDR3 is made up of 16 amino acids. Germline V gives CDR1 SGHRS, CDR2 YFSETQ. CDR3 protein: CASSPSVGARIYEQYF. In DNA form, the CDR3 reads TGCGCCAGCAGCCCATCGGTGGGTGCGCGGATCTACGAGCAGTACTTC.

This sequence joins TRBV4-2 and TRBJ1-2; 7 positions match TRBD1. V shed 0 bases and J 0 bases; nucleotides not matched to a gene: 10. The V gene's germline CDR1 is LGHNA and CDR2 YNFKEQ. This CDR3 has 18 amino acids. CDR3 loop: CASSQDRGTELANYGYTF. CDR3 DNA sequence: TGTGCCAGCAGCCAAGACCGGGGGACAGAGTTAGCTAACTATGGCTACACCTTC.

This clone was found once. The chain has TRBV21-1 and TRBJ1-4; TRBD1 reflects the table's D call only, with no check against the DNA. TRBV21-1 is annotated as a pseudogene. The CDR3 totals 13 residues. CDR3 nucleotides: TGTGCCAGCACGGACAGGGACAATGAAAAACTGTTTTTT. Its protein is CASTDRDNEKLFF.

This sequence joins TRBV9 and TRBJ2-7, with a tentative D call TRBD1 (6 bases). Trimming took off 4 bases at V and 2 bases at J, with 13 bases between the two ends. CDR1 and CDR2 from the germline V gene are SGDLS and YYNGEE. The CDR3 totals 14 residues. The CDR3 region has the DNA TGTGCCAGCAGCAATACAGGGTTGACCTACGAGCAGTACTTC. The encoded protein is CASSNTGLTYEQYF. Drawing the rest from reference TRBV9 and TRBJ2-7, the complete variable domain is DSGVTQTPKHLITATGQRVTLRCSPRSGDLSVYWYQQSLDQGLQFLIQYYNGEERAKGNILERFSAQQFPDLHSELNLSSLELGDSALYFCASSNTGLTYEQYFGPGTRLTVT.

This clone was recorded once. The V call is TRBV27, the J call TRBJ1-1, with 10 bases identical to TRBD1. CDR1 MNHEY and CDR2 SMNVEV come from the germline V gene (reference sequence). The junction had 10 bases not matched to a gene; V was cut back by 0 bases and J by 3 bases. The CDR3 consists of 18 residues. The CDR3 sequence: CASSLSARWGTGDTEAFF. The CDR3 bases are TGTGCCAGCAGTTTATCGGCGAGGTGGGGGACAGGGGACACTGAAGCTTTCTTT.

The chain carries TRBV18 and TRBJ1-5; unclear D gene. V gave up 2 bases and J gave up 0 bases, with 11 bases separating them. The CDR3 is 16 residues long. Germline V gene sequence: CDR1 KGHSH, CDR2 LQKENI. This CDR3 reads CASSPSVEYSNQPQHF. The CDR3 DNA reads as TGTGCCAGCTCACCATCGGTTGAATATAGCAATCAGCCCCAGCATTTT.

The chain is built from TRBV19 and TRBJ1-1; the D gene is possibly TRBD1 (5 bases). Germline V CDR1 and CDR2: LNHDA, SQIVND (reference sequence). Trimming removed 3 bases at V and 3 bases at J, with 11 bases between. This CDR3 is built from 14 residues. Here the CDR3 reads CASSIWGGDTEAFF. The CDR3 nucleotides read TGTGCCAGTAGTATCTGGGGGGGGGACACTGAAGCTTTCTTT.

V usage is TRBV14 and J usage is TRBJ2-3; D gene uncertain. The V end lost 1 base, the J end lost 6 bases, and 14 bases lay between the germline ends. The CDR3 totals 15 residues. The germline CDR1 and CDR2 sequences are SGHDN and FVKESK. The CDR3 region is CASSQGSGAQDTQYF. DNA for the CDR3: TGTGCCAGCAGCCAAGGGTCCGGTGCACAGGATACGCAGTATTTT.

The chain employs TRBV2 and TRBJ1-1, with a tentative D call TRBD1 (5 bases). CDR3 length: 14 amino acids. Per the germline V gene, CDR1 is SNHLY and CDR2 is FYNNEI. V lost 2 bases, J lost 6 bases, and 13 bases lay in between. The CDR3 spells CASSEIERGAEAFF. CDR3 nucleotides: TGTGCCAGCAGTGAAATCGAGCGGGGCGCTGAAGCTTTCTTT.

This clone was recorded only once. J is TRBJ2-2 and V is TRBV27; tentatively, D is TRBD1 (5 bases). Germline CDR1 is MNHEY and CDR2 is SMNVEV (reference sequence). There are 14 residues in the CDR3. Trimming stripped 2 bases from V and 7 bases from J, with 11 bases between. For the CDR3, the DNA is TGTGCCAGCAGTTTACAGGGCTGGGGCGGGGAGCTGTTTTTT. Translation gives CASSLQGWGGELFF.

The CDR3 loop reads CASSWAGQVRSGELFF. The CDR3 coding sequence is TGTGCCAGCAGCTGGGCCGGACAGGTTCGGTCCGGGGAGCTGTTTTTT. The chain combines TRBV5-6 with TRBJ2-2, with 7 bases matching TRBD1. Germline values: CDR1 SGHDT, CDR2 YYEEEE. V was clipped by 3 bases and J by 6 bases; unmatched bases: 11. CDR3 length: 16 amino acids.

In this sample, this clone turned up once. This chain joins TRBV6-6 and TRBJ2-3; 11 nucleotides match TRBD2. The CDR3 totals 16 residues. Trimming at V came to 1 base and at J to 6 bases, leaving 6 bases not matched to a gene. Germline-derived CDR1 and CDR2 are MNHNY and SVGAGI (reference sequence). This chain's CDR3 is CASSYFSGGAWDTQYF. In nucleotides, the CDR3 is TGTGCCAGCAGTTACTTTAGCGGGGGGGCTTGGGATACGCAGTATTTT.

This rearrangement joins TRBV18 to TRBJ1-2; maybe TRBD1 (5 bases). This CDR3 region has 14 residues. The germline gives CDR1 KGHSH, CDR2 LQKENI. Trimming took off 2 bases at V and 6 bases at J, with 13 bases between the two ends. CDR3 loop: CASSPNMGRDGYTF. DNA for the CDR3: TGTGCCAGCTCACCAAATATGGGGCGAGATGGCTACACCTTC.

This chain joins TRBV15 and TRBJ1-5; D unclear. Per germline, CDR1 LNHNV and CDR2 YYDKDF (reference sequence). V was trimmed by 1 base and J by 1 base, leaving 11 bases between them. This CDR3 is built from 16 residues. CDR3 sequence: CATSRGPSSSNQPQHF. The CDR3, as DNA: TGTGCCACCAGCAGAGGCCCAAGCTCGAGCAATCAGCCCCAGCATTTT.

CDR3 in amino acids: CATWTGNRSNQPQHF. CDR3 in DNA: TGTGCCACTTGGACAGGGAATAGGAGCAATCAGCCCCAGCATTTT. The chain has TRBV6-1 and TRBJ1-5, with 8 bases aligning to TRBD1. The germline V gene encodes CDR1 MNHNS and CDR2 SASEGT. The CDR3 extends over 15 amino acids. J gave up 1 base and V 10 bases, and 9 bases lay outside the gene matches.